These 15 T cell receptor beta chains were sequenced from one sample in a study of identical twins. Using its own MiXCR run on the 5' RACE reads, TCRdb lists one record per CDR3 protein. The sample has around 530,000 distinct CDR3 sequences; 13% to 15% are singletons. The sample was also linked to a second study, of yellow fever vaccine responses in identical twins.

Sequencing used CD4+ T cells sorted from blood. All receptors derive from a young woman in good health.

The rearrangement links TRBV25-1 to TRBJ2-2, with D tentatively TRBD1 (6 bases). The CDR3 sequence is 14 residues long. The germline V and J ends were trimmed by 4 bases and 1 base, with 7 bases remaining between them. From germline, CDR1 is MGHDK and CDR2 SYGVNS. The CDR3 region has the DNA TGTGCCAGCAGTGGGGACATGAACACCGGGGAGCTGTTTTTT. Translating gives CASSGDMNTGELFF. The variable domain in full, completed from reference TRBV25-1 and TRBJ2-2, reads EADIYQTPRYLVIGTGKKITLECSQTMGHDKMYWYQQDPGMELHLIHYSYGVNSTEKGDLSSESTVSRIRTEHFPLTLESARPSHTSQYLCASSGDMNTGELFFGEGSRLTVL.

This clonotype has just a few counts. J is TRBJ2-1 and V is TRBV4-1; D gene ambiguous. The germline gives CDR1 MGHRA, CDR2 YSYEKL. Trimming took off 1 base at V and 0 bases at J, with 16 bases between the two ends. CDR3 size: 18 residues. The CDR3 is CASSQVDMGISSYNEQFF. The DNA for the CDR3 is TGCGCCAGCAGCCAAGTCGACATGGGGATTAGCTCCTACAATGAGCAGTTCTTC.

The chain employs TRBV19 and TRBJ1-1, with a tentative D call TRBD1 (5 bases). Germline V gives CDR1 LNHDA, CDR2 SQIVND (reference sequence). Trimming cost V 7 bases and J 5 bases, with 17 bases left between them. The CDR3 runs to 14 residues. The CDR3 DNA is TGTGCCAGTACCCTACTCAGGGAGGGGACTGAAGCTTTCTTT. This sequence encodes CASTLLREGTEAFF.

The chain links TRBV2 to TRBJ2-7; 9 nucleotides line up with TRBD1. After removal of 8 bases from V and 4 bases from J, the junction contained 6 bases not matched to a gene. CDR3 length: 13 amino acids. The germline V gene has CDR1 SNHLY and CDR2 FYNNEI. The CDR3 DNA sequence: TGTGCCAGCGCAGGACAGGGGATTTACGAGCAGTACTTC. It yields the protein CASAGQGIYEQYF.

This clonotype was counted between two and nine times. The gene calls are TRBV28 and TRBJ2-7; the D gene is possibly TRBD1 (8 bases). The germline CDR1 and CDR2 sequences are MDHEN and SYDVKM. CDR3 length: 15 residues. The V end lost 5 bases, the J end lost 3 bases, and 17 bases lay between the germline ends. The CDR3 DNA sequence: TGTGCCAGCAGTGCAACAGGGGGGGACGGCTACGAGCAGTACTTC. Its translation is CASSATGGDGYEQYF.

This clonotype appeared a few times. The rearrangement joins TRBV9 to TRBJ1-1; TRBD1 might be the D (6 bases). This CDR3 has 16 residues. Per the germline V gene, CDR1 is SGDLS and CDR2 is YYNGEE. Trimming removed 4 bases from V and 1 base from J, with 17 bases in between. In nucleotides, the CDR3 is TGTGCCAGCAGCCCGGAACCGGGACATAGGAACACTGAAGCTTTCTTT. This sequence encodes CASSPEPGHRNTEAFF.

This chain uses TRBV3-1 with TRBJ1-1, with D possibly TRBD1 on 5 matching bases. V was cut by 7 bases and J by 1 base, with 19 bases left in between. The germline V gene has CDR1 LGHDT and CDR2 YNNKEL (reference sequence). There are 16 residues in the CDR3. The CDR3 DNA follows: TGTGCCAGCACTCTGGTTCCGGGGGTGGGGAACACTGAAGCTTTCTTT. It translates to CASTLVPGVGNTEAFF. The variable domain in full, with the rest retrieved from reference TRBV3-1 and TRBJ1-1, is DTAVSQTPKYLVTQMGNDKSIKCEQNLGHDTMYWYKQDSKKFLKIMFSYNNKELIINETVPNRFSPKSPDKAHLNLHINSLELGDSAVYFCASTLVPGVGNTEAFFGQGTRLTVV.

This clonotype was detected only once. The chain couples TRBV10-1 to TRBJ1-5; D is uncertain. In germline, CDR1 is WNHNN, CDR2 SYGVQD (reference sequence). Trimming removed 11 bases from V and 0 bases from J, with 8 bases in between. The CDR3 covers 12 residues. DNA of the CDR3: TGCGCCCCGGTGGATAGCAATCAGCCCCAGCATTTT. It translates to CAPVDSNQPQHF.

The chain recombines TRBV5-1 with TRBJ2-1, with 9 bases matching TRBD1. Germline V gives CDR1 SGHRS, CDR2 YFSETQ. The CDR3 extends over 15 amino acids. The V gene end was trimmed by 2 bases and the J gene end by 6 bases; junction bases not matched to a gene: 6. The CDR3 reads CASSLTRDRVNEQFF. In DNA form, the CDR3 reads TGCGCCAGCAGCTTAACCCGGGACAGGGTCAATGAGCAGTTCTTC.

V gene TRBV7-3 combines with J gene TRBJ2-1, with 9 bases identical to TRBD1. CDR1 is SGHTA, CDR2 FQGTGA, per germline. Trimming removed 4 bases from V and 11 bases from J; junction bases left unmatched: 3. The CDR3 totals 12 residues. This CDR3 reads CASSSGQGKQFF. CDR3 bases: TGTGCCAGCAGCTCAGGACAGGGGAAGCAGTTCTTC.

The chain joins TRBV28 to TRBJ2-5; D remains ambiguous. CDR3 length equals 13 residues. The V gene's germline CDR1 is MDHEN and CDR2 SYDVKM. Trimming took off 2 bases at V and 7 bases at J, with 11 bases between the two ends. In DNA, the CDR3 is TGTGCCAGCAGTTTAGGTCGAGTAGGGACCCAGTACTTC. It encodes CASSLGRVGTQYF. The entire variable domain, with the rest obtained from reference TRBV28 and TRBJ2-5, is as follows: DVKVTQSSRYLVKRTGEKVFLECVQDMDHENMFWYRQDPGLGLRLIYFSYDVKMKEKGDIPEGYSVSREKKERFSLILESASTNQTSMYLCASSLGRVGTQYFGPGTRLLVL.

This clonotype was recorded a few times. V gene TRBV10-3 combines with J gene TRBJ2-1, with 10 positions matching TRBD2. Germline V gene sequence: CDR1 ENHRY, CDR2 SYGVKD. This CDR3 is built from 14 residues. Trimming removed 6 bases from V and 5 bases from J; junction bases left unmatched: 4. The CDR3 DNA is TGTGCCATCAGCCTACTAGCGGGAAACAATGAGCAGTTCTTC. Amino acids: CAISLLAGNNEQFF.

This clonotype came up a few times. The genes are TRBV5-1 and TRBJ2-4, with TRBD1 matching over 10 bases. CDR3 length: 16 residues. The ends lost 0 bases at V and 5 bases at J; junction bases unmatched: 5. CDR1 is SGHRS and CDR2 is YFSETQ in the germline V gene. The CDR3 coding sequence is TGCGCCAGCAGCTTGGCCATAGGGACAGGGGAAAACATTCAGTACTTC. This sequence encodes CASSLAIGTGENIQYF.

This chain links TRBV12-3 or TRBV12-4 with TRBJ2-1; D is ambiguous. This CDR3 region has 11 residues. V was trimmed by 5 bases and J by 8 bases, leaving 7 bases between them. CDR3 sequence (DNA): TGTGCCAGCAGTCCAAAGCATGAGCAGTTCTTC. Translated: CASSPKHEQFF.

CDR3 in amino acids: CASSTATEGYGYTF. The CDR3, as DNA: TGTGCCAGCAGTACCGCTACAGAAGGCTATGGCTACACCTTC. J is TRBJ1-2 and V is TRBV9; D remains unclear. Germline V gene sequence: CDR1 SGDLS, CDR2 YYNGEE. CDR3 length: 14 amino acids. Trimming left V 5 bases short and J 4 bases short, with 15 bases between.